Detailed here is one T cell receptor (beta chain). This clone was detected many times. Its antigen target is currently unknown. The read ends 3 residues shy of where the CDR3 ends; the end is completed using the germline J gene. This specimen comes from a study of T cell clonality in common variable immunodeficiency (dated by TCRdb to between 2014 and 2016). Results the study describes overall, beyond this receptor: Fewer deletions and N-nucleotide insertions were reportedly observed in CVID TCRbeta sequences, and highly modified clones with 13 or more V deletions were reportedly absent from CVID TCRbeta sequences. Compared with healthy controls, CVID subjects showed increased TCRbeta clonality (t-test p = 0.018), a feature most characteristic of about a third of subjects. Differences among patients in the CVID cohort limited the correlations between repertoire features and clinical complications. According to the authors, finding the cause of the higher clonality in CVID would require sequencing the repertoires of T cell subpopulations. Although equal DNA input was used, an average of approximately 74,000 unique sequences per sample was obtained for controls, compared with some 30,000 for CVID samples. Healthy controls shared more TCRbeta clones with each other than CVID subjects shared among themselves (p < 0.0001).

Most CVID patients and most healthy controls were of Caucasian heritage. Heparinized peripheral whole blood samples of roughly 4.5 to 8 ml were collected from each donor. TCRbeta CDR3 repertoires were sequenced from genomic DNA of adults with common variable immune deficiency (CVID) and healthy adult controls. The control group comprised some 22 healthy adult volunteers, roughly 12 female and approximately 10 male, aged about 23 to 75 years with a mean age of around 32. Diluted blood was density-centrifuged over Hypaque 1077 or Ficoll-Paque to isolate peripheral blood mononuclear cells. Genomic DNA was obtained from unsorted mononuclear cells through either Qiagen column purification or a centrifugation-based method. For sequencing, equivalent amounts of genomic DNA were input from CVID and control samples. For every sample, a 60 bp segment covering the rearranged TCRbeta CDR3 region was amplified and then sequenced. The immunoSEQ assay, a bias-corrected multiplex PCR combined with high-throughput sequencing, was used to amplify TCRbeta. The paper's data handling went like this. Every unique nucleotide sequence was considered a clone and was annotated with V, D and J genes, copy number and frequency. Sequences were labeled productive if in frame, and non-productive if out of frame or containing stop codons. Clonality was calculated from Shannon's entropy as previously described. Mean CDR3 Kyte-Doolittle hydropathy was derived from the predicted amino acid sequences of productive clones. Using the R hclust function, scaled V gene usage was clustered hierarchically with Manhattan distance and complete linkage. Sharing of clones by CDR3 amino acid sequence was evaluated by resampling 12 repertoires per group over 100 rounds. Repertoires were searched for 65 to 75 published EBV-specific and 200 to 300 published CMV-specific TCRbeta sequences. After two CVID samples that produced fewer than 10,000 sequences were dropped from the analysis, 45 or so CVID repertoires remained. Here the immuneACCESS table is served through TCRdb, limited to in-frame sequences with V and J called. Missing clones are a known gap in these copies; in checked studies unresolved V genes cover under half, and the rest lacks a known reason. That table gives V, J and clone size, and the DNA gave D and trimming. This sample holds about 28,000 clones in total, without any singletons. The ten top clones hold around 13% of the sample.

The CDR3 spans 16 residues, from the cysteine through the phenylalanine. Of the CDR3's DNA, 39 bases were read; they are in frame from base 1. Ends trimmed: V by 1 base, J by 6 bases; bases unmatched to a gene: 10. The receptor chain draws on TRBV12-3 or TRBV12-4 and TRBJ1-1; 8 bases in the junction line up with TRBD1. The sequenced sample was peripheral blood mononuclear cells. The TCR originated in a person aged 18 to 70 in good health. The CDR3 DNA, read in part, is TGTGCCAGCAGTTTAGGACAGGGGATCGGGTTCCCTGAA. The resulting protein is CASSLGQGIGFPE. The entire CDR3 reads CASSLGQGIGFPEAFF.